The entry below gives a single T cell receptor beta chain sequence along with its context. These data come from a study of blood T cell repertoires in COVID-19. Study context: Whether acute or convalescent, the COVID-19 samples came from the United States, Italy and Spain.

This table comes from immunoSEQ multiplex PCR, and its TCRdb copy is limited to in-frame clones, with some not included. The sample has a few hundred thousand clones, about four fifths seen once. CDR1 SGHRS and CDR2 YFSETQ come from the germline V gene. This CDR3 has 15 amino acids. V was cut by 4 bases and J by 5 bases, with 18 bases left in between. Sequenced input: peripheral blood. The TCR originated in a woman aged 55-69 years with acute or convalescent COVID-19. The rearrangement links TRBV5-1 to TRBJ2-5, with D perhaps matching TRBD1 (6 bases). The CDR3 region is CASSQDPGGRETQYF. In DNA, the CDR3 is TGCGCCAGCAGCCAGGACCCTGGGGGCAGGGAGACCCAGTACTTC.